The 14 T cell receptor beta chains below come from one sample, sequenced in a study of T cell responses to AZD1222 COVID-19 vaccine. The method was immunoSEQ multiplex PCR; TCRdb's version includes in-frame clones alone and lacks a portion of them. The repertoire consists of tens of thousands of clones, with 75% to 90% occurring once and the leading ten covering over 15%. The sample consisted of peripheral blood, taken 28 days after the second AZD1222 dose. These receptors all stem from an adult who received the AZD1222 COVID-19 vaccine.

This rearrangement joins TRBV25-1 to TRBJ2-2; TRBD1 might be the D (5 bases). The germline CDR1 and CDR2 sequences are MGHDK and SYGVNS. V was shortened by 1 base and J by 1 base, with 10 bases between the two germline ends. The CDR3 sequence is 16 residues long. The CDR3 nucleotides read TGTGCCAGCAGTGAATTTGACAGCTTGAACACCGGGGAGCTGTTTTTT. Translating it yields CASSEFDSLNTGELFF. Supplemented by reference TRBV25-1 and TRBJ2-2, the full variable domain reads EADIYQTPRYLVIGTGKKITLECSQTMGHDKMYWYQQDPGMELHLIHYSYGVNSTEKGDLSSESTVSRIRTEHFPLTLESARPSHTSQYLCASSEFDSLNTGELFFGEGSRLTVL.

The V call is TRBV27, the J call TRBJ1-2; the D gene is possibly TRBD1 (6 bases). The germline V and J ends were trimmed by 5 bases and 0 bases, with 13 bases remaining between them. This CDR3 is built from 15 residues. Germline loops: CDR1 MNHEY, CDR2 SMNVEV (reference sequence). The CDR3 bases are TGTGCCAGCAGTCTTACAGGGCAAGCTAACTATGGCTACACCTTC. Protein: CASSLTGQANYGYTF.

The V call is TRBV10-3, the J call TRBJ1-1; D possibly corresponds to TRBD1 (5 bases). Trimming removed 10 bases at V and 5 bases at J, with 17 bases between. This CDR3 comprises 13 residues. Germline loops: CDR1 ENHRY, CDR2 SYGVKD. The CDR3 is CATNVGDTTEAFF. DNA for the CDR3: TGTGCCACCAACGTGGGGGATACGACTGAAGCTTTCTTT.

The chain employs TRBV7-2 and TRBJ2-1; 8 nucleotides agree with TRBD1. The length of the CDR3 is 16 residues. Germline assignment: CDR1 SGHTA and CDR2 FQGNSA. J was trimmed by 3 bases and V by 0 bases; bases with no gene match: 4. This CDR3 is CASSLAAQGVYNEQFF. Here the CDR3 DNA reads TGTGCCAGCAGCTTAGCGGCACAGGGGGTCTACAATGAGCAGTTCTTC.

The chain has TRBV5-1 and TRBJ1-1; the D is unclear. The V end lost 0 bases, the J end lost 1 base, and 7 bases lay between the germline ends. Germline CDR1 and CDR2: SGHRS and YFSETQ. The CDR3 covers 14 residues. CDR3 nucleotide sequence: TGCGCCAGCAGCTTGGTCCAGGCGAACACTGAAGCTTTCTTT. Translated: CASSLVQANTEAFF. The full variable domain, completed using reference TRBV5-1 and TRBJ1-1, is KAGVTQTPRYLIKTRGQQVTLSCSPISGHRSVSWYQQTPGQGLQFLFEYFSETQRNKGNFPGRFSGRQFSNSRSEMNVSTLELGDSALYLCASSLVQANTEAFFGQGTRLTVV.

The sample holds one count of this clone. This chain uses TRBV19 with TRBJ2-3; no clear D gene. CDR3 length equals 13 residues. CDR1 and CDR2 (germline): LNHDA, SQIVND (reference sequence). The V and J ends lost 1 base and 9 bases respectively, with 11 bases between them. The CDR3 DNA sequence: TGTGCCAGTAGTATAGTTGGGGTTCCGACGCAGTATTTT. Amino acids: CASSIVGVPTQYF.

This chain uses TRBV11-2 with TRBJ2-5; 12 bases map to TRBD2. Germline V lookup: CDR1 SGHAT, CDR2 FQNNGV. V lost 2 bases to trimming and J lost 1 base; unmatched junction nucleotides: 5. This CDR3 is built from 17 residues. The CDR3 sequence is CASSLKRTSGTQETQYF. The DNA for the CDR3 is TGTGCCAGCAGCTTAAAACGGACTAGCGGGACCCAAGAGACCCAGTACTTC.

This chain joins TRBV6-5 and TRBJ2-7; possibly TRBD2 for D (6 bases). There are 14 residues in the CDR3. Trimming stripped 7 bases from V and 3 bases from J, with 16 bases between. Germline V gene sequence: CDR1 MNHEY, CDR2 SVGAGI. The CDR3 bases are TGTGCCAGCACGGGGGTTGGGGGAATCTACGAGCAGTACTTC. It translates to CASTGVGGIYEQYF.

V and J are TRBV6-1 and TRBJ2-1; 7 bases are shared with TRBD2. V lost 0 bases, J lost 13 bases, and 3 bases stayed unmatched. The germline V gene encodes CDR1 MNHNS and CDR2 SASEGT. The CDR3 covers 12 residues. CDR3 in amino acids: CASSEAGRGQFF. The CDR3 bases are TGTGCCAGCAGTGAAGCGGGGAGGGGCCAGTTCTTC.

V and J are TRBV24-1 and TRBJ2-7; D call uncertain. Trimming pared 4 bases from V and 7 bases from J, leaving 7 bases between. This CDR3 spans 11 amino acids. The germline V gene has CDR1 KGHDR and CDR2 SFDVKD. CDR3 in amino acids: CATSDHGEQYF. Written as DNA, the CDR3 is TGTGCCACCAGTGACCACGGGGAGCAGTACTTC.

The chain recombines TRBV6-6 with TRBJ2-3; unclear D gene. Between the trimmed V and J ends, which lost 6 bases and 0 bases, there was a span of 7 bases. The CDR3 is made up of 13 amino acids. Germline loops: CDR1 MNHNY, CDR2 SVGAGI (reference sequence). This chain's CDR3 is CASRSRSTDTQYF. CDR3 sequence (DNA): TGTGCCAGCAGATCCAGGAGCACAGATACGCAGTATTTT.

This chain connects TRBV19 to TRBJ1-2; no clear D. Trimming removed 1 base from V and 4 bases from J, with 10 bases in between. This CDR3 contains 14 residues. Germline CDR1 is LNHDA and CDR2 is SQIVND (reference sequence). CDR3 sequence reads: CASSIGDISYGYTF. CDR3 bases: TGTGCCAGTAGTATAGGAGACATTTCCTATGGCTACACCTTC.

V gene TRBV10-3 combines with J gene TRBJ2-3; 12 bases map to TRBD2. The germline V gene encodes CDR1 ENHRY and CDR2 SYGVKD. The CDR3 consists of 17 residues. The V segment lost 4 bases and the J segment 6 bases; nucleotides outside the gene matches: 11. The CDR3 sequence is CAISATSGGRQWDTQYF. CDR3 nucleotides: TGTGCCATCAGTGCGACTAGCGGGGGCCGGCAATGGGATACGCAGTATTTT.

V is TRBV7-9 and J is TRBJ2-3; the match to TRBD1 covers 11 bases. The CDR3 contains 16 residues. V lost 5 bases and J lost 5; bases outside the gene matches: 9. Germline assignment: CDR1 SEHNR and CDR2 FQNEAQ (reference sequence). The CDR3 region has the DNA TGTGCCAGCAGCGCTGGGACAGGGGGAATGGAAGATACGCAGTATTTT. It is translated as CASSAGTGGMEDTQYF.